This T cell receptor (beta chain) was recorded in a study of blood T cells in healthy people across ages. Study results and limitations: Because sorting was not performed, PBMCs prevented conclusive naive versus antigen-experienced comparison. Older age went with lower TCR beta diversity per million T cells, in a roughly linear way.

The V gene's germline CDR1 is LGHDT and CDR2 YNNKEL (reference sequence). Trimming left V 3 bases short and J 5 bases short, with 9 bases between. The CDR3 has 13 amino acids. With a J-beta primer mix and a sample-barcoded 5' primer, a second PCR ran 7 to 11 cycles. CDR3-containing paired-end reads numbering at least 2.5 million came from each sample. One entry per CDR3 protein results from TCRdb running MiXCR on the 5' RACE reads. The sample includes over 1,300,000 distinct CDR3 sequences, approximately 59% seen only once; the top ten take 6.5% to 8.5%. Concerning this clonotype: Antigen unknown.

V is TRBV3-1 and J is TRBJ2-3; maybe TRBD1 (6 bases). What was sequenced was blood. This TCR came from a man aged 18 to 30 in good health. The CDR3 sequence is CASSHPGEDTQYF. The CDR3 region has the DNA TGTGCCAGCAGCCATCCAGGGGAAGATACGCAGTATTTT.